This T cell receptor (beta chain) is drawn from a study of human T cells and chemical hapten exposure. This clonotype occurred many times. What it binds is unknown. The germline CDR1 and CDR2 sequences are KGHDR and SFDVKD. The CDR3 contains 14 residues. V gave up 7 bases and J gave up 4 bases; unmatched junction bases: 3. The sample's time point: patch test 1, 2 weeks after DPC sensitization. Treatment here: therapeutic diphenylcyclopropenone sensitization with weekly scalp DPC. The study's findings and limits: TCRs at high frequency, those above 1 in 1000, did not change with DPC sensitization.

MiXCR, applied by TCRdb to the RACE reads, yields one record per CDR3 protein. The sample lists about 120,000 distinct CDR3 sequences; around an eighth were seen once. The specimen comprised whole blood, sampled in connection with sensitization to the hapten diphenylcyclopropenone (DPC). The chain joins TRBV24-1 to TRBJ2-2; 9 bases match TRBD1. This receptor was taken from a woman aged 45-60 years with alopecia areata. Some clones in this sample may be carry-over from other donors' samples. CDR3 region: CATRGQGSTGELFF. In DNA form, the CDR3 reads TGTGCCACCAGAGGACAGGGGAGCACCGGGGAGCTGTTTTTT.